This T cell receptor beta chain was obtained from a study of OX40 agonist ivuxolimab in advanced cancers. For the study in its entirety: Ivuxolimab was an agonistic, fully human IgG2 monoclonal antibody directed against OX40 (CD134), a costimulatory receptor. The paper describes the monotherapy dose-escalation part (N ≈ 49 patients) of the phase I trial of ivuxolimab. Intravenous ivuxolimab was administered to patients every 2 weeks at six dose levels: 0.01, 0.1, 0.3, 1.5, 3 and 10 mg/kg. Patients were allowed to have had prior anti-PD-1, anti-PD-L1 or anti-CTLA-4 therapy, and approximately 40% of the dose-escalation patients had previously received checkpoint inhibitors. Partial responses occurred in three dose-escalation patients, of whom one had hepatocellular carcinoma and two had cutaneous melanoma. Of the roughly 50 dose-escalation patients, hepatocellular carcinoma was present in around 20, melanoma in roughly 15, renal cell carcinoma in 9 and head and neck cancer in 9. In the dose-escalation cohort, 82.7% of patients were male, and the mean age was approximately 64 years, with a range of roughly 20 to 85. The point of sequencing TCRbeta in the periphery was to test whether ivuxolimab changed TCR sequence diversity and drove clonal T-cell expansion. Results the study describes overall, beyond this receptor: Antigen specificity was not determined for the clonally expanded peripheral T cells. After ivuxolimab, CD8+ T cells had more expanded clones than CD4+ T cells on average. At doses from 0.1 to 3.0 mg/kg, clonal expansion was seen in both CD4+ and CD8+ blood T cells between baseline and week 6. In the 0.1-3.0 mg/kg groups, partial responders were among the patients with the lowest normalized peripheral clonal expansion, particularly in CD8+ T cells. Low levels of normalized T-cell clonal expansion were also seen in some nonresponding patients.

Patients with a history of autoimmune disease or receiving systemic immunosuppression were excluded from the trial. In every dose cohort, peripheral blood was drawn for TCR sequencing at baseline, cycle 4 day 1, and cycle 7 day 1. Samples were obtained from an open-label, multicenter, first-in-human phase I dose-escalation trial of ivuxolimab. Adults with locally advanced or metastatic melanoma, renal cell, hepatocellular, or head and neck squamous cell carcinoma were enrolled in the trial. CD4+ and CD8+ T cells were sorted separately from peripheral blood before TCR sequencing. Reading the germline V gene gives CDR1 SGDLS and CDR2 YYNGEE. V trim: 0 bases; J trim: 4 bases; unmatched bases: 6. The CDR3 runs 15 amino acids, cysteine and phenylalanine included. Of the read, only the CDR3 DNA is kept; its 45 bases are in frame from base 1. For sequencing of the TCRbeta CDR3 region, genomic DNA was extracted from the sorted cells. TCRbeta CDR3 regions were sequenced using the immunoSEQ Assay. Entries here come from immuneACCESS through TCRdb and include only in-frame sequences with V and J called. Some clones fail to appear in such tables; in the studies checked, an unresolved V gene covers under half of the shortfall, and the cause of the remainder is unknown. This sample lists around 65,000 clones; approximately 86% were detected once. Of the sample, around 5.1% falls within the top ten clones.

As to this clone: Its cognate antigen has yet to be identified. The record has no base qualities; no much larger clone is one base away.

The chain was built from TRBV9 and TRBJ1-2; a stretch of 7 junction bases matches TRBD1. This sequence was found in an adult with an advanced solid tumor such as melanoma, head and neck, liver or kidney cancer. This material consisted of CD4+ or CD8+ T cells sorted from blood, taken in a trial of the OX40 agonist ivuxolimab. The base sequence is TGTGCCAGCAGCGTAGGAACAGGGGAGCCCTATGGCTACACCTTC. This codes for CASSVGTGEPYGYTF.